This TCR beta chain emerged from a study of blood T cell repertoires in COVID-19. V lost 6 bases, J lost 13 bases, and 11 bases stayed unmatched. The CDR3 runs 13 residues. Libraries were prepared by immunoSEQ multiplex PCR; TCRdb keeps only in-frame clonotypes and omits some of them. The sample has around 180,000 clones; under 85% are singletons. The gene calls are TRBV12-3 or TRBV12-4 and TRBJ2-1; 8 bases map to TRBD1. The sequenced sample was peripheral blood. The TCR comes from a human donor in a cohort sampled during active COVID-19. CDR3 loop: CASSPTDREVQFF. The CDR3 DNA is TGTGCCAGCAGCCCTACGGACAGGGAGGTCCAGTTCTTC.